The clone carrying this T cell receptor beta chain was counted once. Its specificity is not known. Despite likely unrecorded immune exposures, the donors were nominally healthy at the time of sampling. The PCR contained 60 Vbeta and 13 Jbeta primers. Sequenced by immunoSEQ multiplex PCR; TCRdb stores in-frame clones only, minus some. The sample yields 140,000 or so clones, 75% to 80% seen once. The sample originates from a study of cytomegalovirus exposure and HLA in healthy donors. Regarding the study as a whole: Sequencing artifact likely explains a cluster of highly shared sequence variants. In a later analysis, several top co-occurrence clusters appeared linked to parvovirus B19, influenza, CMV and Epstein-Barr virus.

Unmatched junction bases numbered 2, after V lost 2 bases and J lost 3 bases. The CDR3 covers 14 residues. Germline lookup yields CDR1 GTSNPN and CDR2 SVGIG (reference sequence). This chain joins TRBV30 and TRBJ1-4, with 8 bases matching TRBD1. Source material: PBMCs. This receptor was obtained from a woman under 30 in good health and CMV-seropositive. The CDR3 DNA is TGTGCCTGGAGTAGGACAGGGCCTAATGAAAAACTGTTTTTT. It translates to CAWSRTGPNEKLFF.